The 20 T cell receptor beta chains in this list originate from one sample, sequenced in a study of chemoradiotherapy in HPV16-positive cancers. Only in-frame clones appear in the TCRdb table, and some are missing; sequencing was by immunoSEQ multiplex PCR. The data show roughly 20,000 clones, approximately 80% seen once. The specimen was blood, collected from a patient who underwent chemoradiotherapy. The receptors stem from a human donor with HPV-associated anogenital cancer.

The rearrangement links TRBV5-6 to TRBJ2-1, with a possible D match to TRBD2 (6 bases). Trimming took 4 bases from V and 2 from J, leaving 19 bases between them. Germline CDR1 SGHDT, CDR2 YYEEEE. The CDR3 has 17 residues. The CDR3 is CASSGLEGVPAYNEQFF. The DNA of the CDR3 is TGTGCCAGCAGCGGTCTGGAGGGAGTACCCGCCTACAATGAGCAGTTCTTC. Filled out from reference TRBV5-6 and TRBJ2-1, the complete variable domain reads DAGVTQSPTHLIKTRGQQVTLRCSPKSGHDTVSWYQQALGQGPQFIFQYYEEEERQRGNFPDRFSGHQFPNYSSELNVNALLLGDSALYLCASSGLEGVPAYNEQFFGPGTRLTVL.

Here the CDR3 reads CASSAKTRGPNYGYTF. The CDR3 bases are TGTGCCAGTAGTGCAAAAACCAGGGGGCCTAACTATGGCTACACCTTC. The chain is built from TRBV19 and TRBJ1-2; 8 bases agree with TRBD1. The V segment lost 5 bases and the J segment 0 bases; nucleotides outside the gene matches: 8. In germline, CDR1 is LNHDA, CDR2 SQIVND (reference sequence). This CDR3 comprises 16 residues.

V and J are TRBV5-6 and TRBJ1-4; unclear D gene. The V and J ends lost 5 bases and 5 bases respectively, with 16 bases between them. CDR1 is SGHDT and CDR2 is YYEEEE in the germline V gene. The CDR3 covers 15 residues. CDR3 amino acids: CASSLDESLNEKLFF. The CDR3 DNA sequence: TGTGCCAGCAGTCTCGATGAGTCCCTAAATGAAAAACTGTTTTTT.

In its sample, this clone was seen once. V is TRBV5-1 and J is TRBJ2-7, with 7 bases that match TRBD2. CDR1 SGHRS and CDR2 YFSETQ come from the germline V gene. The trim removed 4 bases at V and 3 bases at J, leaving 4 bases unmatched. CDR3 length: 13 amino acids. The chain's CDR3 is CASSGGGDYEQYF. The CDR3 coding sequence is TGCGCCAGCAGCGGTGGGGGGGACTACGAGCAGTACTTC.

A single count supports this clone. This chain connects TRBV2 to TRBJ1-1, with 7 bases lining up with TRBD1. Trimming cost V 2 bases and J 0 bases; bases outside gene matches: 6. Germline CDR1 and CDR2: SNHLY and FYNNEI. The CDR3 spans 16 residues. The CDR3 nucleotides read TGTGCCAGCAGTGAACAGGGGGTGGTTATGAACACTGAAGCTTTCTTT. Its translation is CASSEQGVVMNTEAFF.

V usage is TRBV28 and J usage is TRBJ1-3; possibly TRBD1 for D (5 bases). Germline assignment: CDR1 MDHEN and CDR2 SYDVKM. The CDR3 is made up of 14 amino acids. The V end lost 3 bases, the J end lost 0 bases, and 6 bases lay between the germline ends. CDR3 protein: CASSFQGSGNTIYF. CDR3 DNA: TGTGCCAGCAGTTTCCAGGGCTCTGGAAACACCATATATTTT.

This chain joins TRBV7-2 and TRBJ1-5; D is ambiguous. CDR3 length: 13 residues. Trimming left V 3 bases short and J 7 bases short, with 10 bases between. Germline CDR1 is SGHTA and CDR2 is FQGNSA. The CDR3 DNA reads as TGTGCCAGCAGCTTCGGCAGAGACCAGCCCCAGCATTTT. As protein: CASSFGRDQPQHF. Based on the CDR3 plus reference TRBV7-2 and TRBJ1-5, the full variable domain is GAGVSQSPSNKVTEKGKDVELRCDPISGHTALYWYRQSLGQGLEFLIYFQGNSAPDKSGLPSDRFSAERTGGSVSTLTIQRTQQEDSAVYLCASSFGRDQPQHFGDGTRLSIL.

Written as DNA, the CDR3 is TGTGCCAGCAGCTTAGCGGGCCGGGTATTCACGGAAGAGACCCAGTACTTC. Translating it yields CASSLAGRVFTEETQYF. V is TRBV7-9 and J is TRBJ2-5; D is ambiguous. The CDR3 has 17 residues. From germline, CDR1 is SEHNR and CDR2 FQNEAQ (reference sequence). The V end lost 0 bases, the J end lost 3 bases, and 17 bases lay between the germline ends.

This chain joins TRBV4-3 and TRBJ1-5, with 8 bases fitting TRBD1. The CDR3 consists of 17 residues. V trimming: 0 bases; J trimming: 3 bases; junction bases outside the gene matches: 7. Germline V CDR1 and CDR2: LGHNA, YSLEER. In nucleotides, the CDR3 is TGCGCCAGCAGCCAAGAACTGAGGACAGGGTTCAATCAGCCCCAGCATTTT. Residues: CASSQELRTGFNQPQHF.

As to this clone: Because it lacks the conserved phenylalanine or tryptophan at the end, this CDR3 is likely a read error. This rearrangement joins TRBV7-2 to TRBJ1-1; D is possibly TRBD1 (5 bases). The CDR3 length is 15 residues. Germline CDR1 SGHTA, CDR2 FQGNSA. V was cut by 5 bases and J by 1 base, with 14 bases left in between. The CDR3 bases are TGTGCCAGCAGCCCTAGAGGGGCTGGGAACACTGAAGCTTTCCTT. It specifies CASSPRGAGNTEAFL.

V usage is TRBV18 and J usage is TRBJ2-7; TRBD2 might be the D (5 bases). This CDR3 has 13 amino acids. Germline V gene lookup returns CDR1 KGHSH and CDR2 LQKENI. The V gene lost 3 bases and the J gene lost 4 bases, with 10 bases spanning the gap. The CDR3 is CASSPSSLYEQYF. The CDR3 DNA reads as TGTGCCAGCTCACCGTCTAGCCTGTACGAGCAGTACTTC.

This clone was seen just once. This sequence joins TRBV5-1 and TRBJ2-6; 7 positions agree with TRBD1. CDR3 size: 15 residues. Germline trimming cut 4 bases from V and 2 bases from J; bases unmatched to any gene: 3. Per germline, CDR1 SGHRS and CDR2 YFSETQ. This CDR3 is CASSITGAGANVLTF. The CDR3 DNA reads TGCGCCAGCAGCATCACAGGGGCTGGGGCCAACGTCCTGACTTTC.

The J gene is TRBJ1-1, the V gene TRBV6-6, with D hard to call. The CDR3 loop spans 11 amino acids. Trimming pared 2 bases from V and 8 bases from J, leaving 6 bases between. CDR1 and CDR2 from the germline V gene are MNHNY and SVGAGI (reference sequence). CDR3 sequence (DNA): TGTGCCAGCAGTTACGCCGGGGAAGCTTTCTTT. Protein: CASSYAGEAFF.

The chain employs TRBV6-1 and TRBJ2-5, with unresolved D. Germline values: CDR1 MNHNS, CDR2 SASEGT. The CDR3 runs 14 residues. V was trimmed by 0 bases and J by 2 bases, leaving 7 bases between them. CDR3 DNA: TGTGCCAGCAGTGAAGCAGGCAGTCAAGAGACCCAGTACTTC. It specifies CASSEAGSQETQYF.

As DNA, the CDR3 is TGTGCCAGCAGTAATCAACAAGTTCGGAGGACTGAAGCTTTCTTT. The encoded protein is CASSNQQVRRTEAFF. This chain links TRBV5-4 with TRBJ1-1; no reliable D call. The V and J ends lost 5 bases and 5 bases respectively, with 19 bases between them. The CDR3 covers 15 residues. CDR1 and CDR2 from the germline V gene are SGHNT and YYREEE (reference sequence). Together with reference TRBV5-4 and TRBJ1-1, the CDR3 gives the full variable domain: ETGVTQSPTHLIKTRGQQVTLRCSSQSGHNTVSWYQQALGQGPQFIFQYYREEENGRGNFPPRFSGLQFPNYSSELNVNALELDDSALYLCASSNQQVRRTEAFFGQGTRLTVV.

The chain is built from TRBV6-6 and TRBJ1-1; D gene ambiguous. This CDR3 contains 13 residues. Trimming removed 6 bases at V and 1 base at J, with 9 bases between. Germline-derived CDR1 and CDR2 are MNHNY and SVGAGI (reference sequence). The CDR3 DNA sequence: TGTGCCAGCAGCTCTAGACAGAACACTGAAGCTTTCTTT. Its translation is CASSSRQNTEAFF.

The J gene is TRBJ2-7, the V gene TRBV5-4; 10 bases align to TRBD1. V shed 3 bases and J 1 base; nucleotides not matched to a gene: 4. Germline-derived CDR1 and CDR2 are SGHNT and YYREEE (reference sequence). There are 15 residues in the CDR3. The CDR3 sequence is CASSWGQGSSYEQYF. The CDR3 region has the DNA TGTGCCAGCAGCTGGGGACAGGGGTCGTCCTACGAGCAGTACTTC.

V gene TRBV19 combines with J gene TRBJ1-1, with D tentatively TRBD1 (5 bases). Deletions cut 5 bases from V and 0 bases from J, with 13 bases between. The CDR3 consists of 15 residues. From germline, CDR1 is LNHDA and CDR2 SQIVND (reference sequence). CDR3 region: CASSVYGTLNTEAFF. The CDR3 DNA reads TGTGCCAGTAGTGTCTATGGGACTTTGAACACTGAAGCTTTCTTT.

V and J are TRBV7-9 and TRBJ2-1; perhaps TRBD1 as D (6 bases). The CDR3 has 17 residues. The V gene's germline CDR1 is SEHNR and CDR2 FQNEAQ (reference sequence). The V and J ends lost 6 bases and 7 bases respectively, with 25 bases between them. This CDR3 reads CASRVSNGTISGNEQFF. In DNA form, the CDR3 reads TGTGCCAGCAGGGTATCCAACGGGACAATTAGTGGTAATGAGCAGTTCTTC.

This chain uses TRBV5-1 with TRBJ2-1; D might be TRBD2 (6 bases). CDR3 length equals 16 residues. Germline CDR1 is SGHRS and CDR2 is YFSETQ. Trimming cost V 0 bases and J 4 bases, with 14 bases left between them. Written as DNA, the CDR3 is TGCGCCAGCAGCTTGGTAGGGGACTGGGGGTACAATGAGCAGTTCTTC. Its translation is CASSLVGDWGYNEQFF.